This TCR beta chain was profiled in a study of naive and memory T cell subsets. A UMI-containing oligonucleotide was joined by 3' ligation to the TCR cDNA template. Ligated cDNA underwent four rounds of PCR with nested alpha and beta constant region primers and SP2. TCRdb re-derived calls from the 5' RACE reads in MiXCR, one entry per CDR3 protein. This sample has 55,000 to 65,000 distinct CDR3 sequences, with 8% to 9% found just once. With 2 bases removed from V and 1 base from J, the gap between germline ends came to 9 bases. In germline, CDR1 is SGHRS, CDR2 YFSETQ. The CDR3 has 15 residues. This sequence joins TRBV5-1 and TRBJ2-2, with D unclear. This TCR came from a female donor in good health. CDR3: CASSFGLLNTGELFF. In nucleotides, the CDR3 is TGCGCCAGCAGCTTCGGTCTCTTGAACACCGGGGAGCTGTTTTTT.